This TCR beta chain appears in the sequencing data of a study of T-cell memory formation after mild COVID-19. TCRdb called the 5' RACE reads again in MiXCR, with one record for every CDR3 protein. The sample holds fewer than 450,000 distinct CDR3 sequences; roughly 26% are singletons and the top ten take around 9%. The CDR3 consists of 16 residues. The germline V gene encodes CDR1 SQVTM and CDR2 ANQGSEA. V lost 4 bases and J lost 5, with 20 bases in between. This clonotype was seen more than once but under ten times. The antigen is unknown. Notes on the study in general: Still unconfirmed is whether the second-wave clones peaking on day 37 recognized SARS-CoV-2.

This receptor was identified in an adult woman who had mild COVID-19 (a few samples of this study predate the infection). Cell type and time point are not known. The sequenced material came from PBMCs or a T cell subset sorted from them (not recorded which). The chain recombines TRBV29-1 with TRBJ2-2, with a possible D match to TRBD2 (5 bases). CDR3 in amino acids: CSVVASRRIATGELFF. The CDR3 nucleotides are TGCAGCGTTGTCGCCTCTAGGCGGATAGCGACCGGGGAGCTGTTTTTT.